These 16 T cell receptor beta chains came from one sample sequenced in a study of human T cells and chemical hapten exposure. Time point reported: patch test 2, 6 weeks after DPC sensitization. The treatment was: therapeutic diphenylcyclopropenone sensitization with weekly scalp DPC. Total RNA came from unfractionated whole blood. TCRdb independently ran MiXCR on the RACE reads; one entry per CDR3 protein. Of 35,000 to 50,000 distinct CDR3 sequences listed, 9.6% are singletons. Sequenced here: whole blood, sampled in connection with sensitization to the hapten diphenylcyclopropenone (DPC). Receptor source: a woman between 25 and 40 years old with alopecia areata. Some clones in this sample may be carry-over from other donors' samples.

The V gene is TRBV7-8, the J gene TRBJ2-3, with a weak D call TRBD1 (5 bases). Germline V gene lookup returns CDR1 SGHVS and CDR2 FQNEAQ. This CDR3 region has 14 residues. V lost 3 bases to trimming and J lost 2 bases, with 9 bases between them. CDR3 nucleotide sequence: TGTGCCAGCAGCTTCCGACAGATCACAGATACGCAGTATTTT. This encodes CASSFRQITDTQYF.

This clonotype was observed at least ten times. This sequence joins TRBV7-9 and TRBJ2-7, with 8 bases fitting TRBD1. This CDR3 comprises 14 residues. V shed 4 bases, J shed 0 bases, and the junction held 2 bases outside the gene matches. Germline CDR1 and CDR2: SEHNR and FQNEAQ (reference sequence). CDR3 bases: TGTGCCAGCAGCTCTGGACAGGGCTCCTACGAGCAGTACTTC. It specifies CASSSGQGSYEQYF.

This clonotype appeared a few times. V and J are TRBV4-3 and TRBJ2-1; the match to TRBD1 covers 7 bases. This CDR3 spans 14 amino acids. Unmatched junction bases numbered 4, after V lost 3 bases and J lost 5 bases. Germline-derived CDR1 and CDR2 are LGHNA and YSLEER. The CDR3 DNA sequence: TGCGCCAGCAGCCAGGGGACAGACGACAATGAGCAGTTCTTC. Protein sequence: CASSQGTDDNEQFF.

In this sample, this clonotype turned up a few times. The chain is built from TRBV25-1 and TRBJ1-3; TRBD1 matches at 7 bases. The CDR3 is 14 amino acids. Trimming removed 5 bases from V and 1 base from J; junction bases left unmatched: 2. The germline CDR1 and CDR2 sequences are MGHDK and SYGVNS. Here the CDR3 reads CASSRQGSGNTIYF. CDR3 DNA: TGTGCCAGCAGTAGACAGGGTTCTGGAAACACCATATATTTT.

This clonotype was seen at least ten times. The V and J genes are TRBV11-2 and TRBJ2-1; TRBD2 aligns across 10 bases. The J segment lost 7 bases and the V segment lost 5 bases, leaving 8 bases of the junction unmatched. CDR3 length: 15 residues. In germline, CDR1 is SGHAT, CDR2 FQNNGV. In DNA form, the CDR3 reads TGTGCCAGCAGCGTGGAGCGGGGGGGCCATAATGAGCAGTTCTTC. Protein: CASSVERGGHNEQFF.

This clonotype was counted a few times. This rearrangement joins TRBV29-1 to TRBJ2-7; TRBD1 matches at 7 bases. The CDR3 covers 13 residues. V shed 4 bases, J shed 6 bases, and the junction held 9 bases outside the gene matches. Germline lookup yields CDR1 SQVTM and CDR2 ANQGSEA. As DNA, the CDR3 is TGCAGCGTTGGGACAGGCCGTTTGGGCGAGCAGTACTTC. Its translation: CSVGTGRLGEQYF.

The genes are TRBV20-1 and TRBJ2-4; the D gene could be TRBD1 or TRBD2 (6 bases each). Germline loops: CDR1 DFQATT, CDR2 SNEGSKA (reference sequence). This CDR3 contains 13 residues. Trimming removed 4 bases at V and 10 bases at J, with 17 bases between. CDR3 protein: CSAMEGVSSIQYF. In DNA form, the CDR3 reads TGCAGTGCTATGGAGGGGGTATCGTCGATTCAGTACTTC.

V and J are TRBV12-3 or TRBV12-4 and TRBJ1-5; D is unclear. The CDR3 runs 13 residues. Trimming stripped 5 bases from V and 3 bases from J, with 8 bases between. The CDR3 is CASSPLANQPQHF. CDR3 coding DNA: TGTGCCAGCAGTCCACTCGCCAATCAGCCCCAGCATTTT.

V usage is TRBV11-2 and J usage is TRBJ2-5, with TRBD2 as a possible D gene (5 bases). The CDR3 has 13 amino acids. The germline CDR1 and CDR2 sequences are SGHAT and FQNNGV. Trimming left V 5 bases short and J 1 base short, with 8 bases between. CDR3 sequence: CASSPGSQETQYF. The DNA for the CDR3 is TGTGCCAGCAGCCCGGGGTCCCAAGAGACCCAGTACTTC. Variable domain in full (rest from reference TRBV11-2 and TRBJ2-5): EAGVAQSPRYKIIEKRQSVAFWCNPISGHATLYWYQQILGQGPKLLIQFQNNGVVDDSQLPKDRFSAERLKGVDSTLKIQPAKLEDSAVYLCASSPGSQETQYFGPGTRLLVL.

At least ten counts were recorded for this clonotype. The rearrangement uses TRBV20-1 and TRBJ2-3; D may be TRBD2 (5 bases). This CDR3 contains 14 residues. From germline, CDR1 is DFQATT and CDR2 SNEGSKA (reference sequence). V was clipped by 1 base and J by 1 base, with 9 bases between them. The CDR3 DNA reads as TGCAGTGCTAGAGTTAACGGGGGCACAGATACGCAGTATTTT. Protein: CSARVNGGTDTQYF.

In its sample, this clonotype was seen many times. The chain employs TRBV19 and TRBJ2-3, with D possibly TRBD2 on 7 matching bases. The CDR3 covers 14 residues. Germline V lookup: CDR1 LNHDA, CDR2 SQIVND (reference sequence). V was shortened by 7 bases and J by 4 bases, with 15 bases between the two germline ends. CDR3 region: CASTGGPGADTQYF. Here the CDR3 DNA reads TGTGCCAGTACCGGGGGGCCCGGGGCAGATACGCAGTATTTT.

This clonotype was seen more than once but under ten times. The chain couples TRBV7-9 to TRBJ2-1; D is possibly TRBD1 or TRBD2 (6 bases each). Germline values: CDR1 SEHNR, CDR2 FQNEAQ (reference sequence). The CDR3 contains 14 residues. The V and J ends lost 1 base and 7 bases respectively, with 11 bases between them. DNA of the CDR3: TGTGCCAGCAGCTTAGTGGGGGGCGGAAATGAGCAGTTCTTC. Its protein product is CASSLVGGGNEQFF.

The chain's CDR3 is CASGTTPGLAPYEQYF. The CDR3 DNA reads TGTGCTAGTGGTACTACCCCGGGACTAGCCCCTTACGAGCAGTACTTC. The chain couples TRBV12-5 to TRBJ2-7; 9 bases align to TRBD2. From germline, CDR1 is LGHNT and CDR2 FRNRAP. V lost 5 bases to trimming and J lost 4 bases; unmatched junction nucleotides: 12. The CDR3 is 16 residues long. Complete variable domain (other parts from reference TRBV12-5 and TRBJ2-7): DARVTQTPRHKVTEMGQEVTMRCQPILGHNTVFWYRQTMMQGLELLAYFRNRAPLDDSGMPKDRFSAEMPDATLATLKIQPSEPRDSAVYFCASGTTPGLAPYEQYFGPGTRLTVT.

Turning to this clonotype: An end of the junction does not agree with germline; a read error may underlie this. V gene TRBV29-1 combines with J gene TRBJ2-2; D is possibly TRBD2 (5 bases). CDR3 length: 14 amino acids. CDR1 is SQVTM, CDR2 ANQGSEA, per germline. The CDR3 DNA reads TGCAGCGTTGGCGGGCAGGTGAACACCGGGGAGTTGTTTTTT. This encodes CSVGGQVNTGELFF.

This clonotype was seen a few times. The V call is TRBV30, the J call TRBJ2-2; unclear D gene. CDR1 and CDR2 (germline): GTSNPN, SVGIG (reference sequence). The germline V and J ends were trimmed by 1 base and 1 base, with 4 bases remaining between them. This CDR3 is built from 13 residues. The CDR3 loop is CAWSARNTGELFF. Here the CDR3 DNA reads TGTGCCTGGAGTGCCAGGAACACCGGGGAGCTGTTTTTT.

V is TRBV6-5 and J is TRBJ1-6; D unclear. Germline V CDR1 and CDR2: MNHEY, SVGAGI. The V end lost 4 bases, the J end lost 9 bases, and 13 bases lay between the germline ends. The CDR3 sequence is 14 residues long. The CDR3 DNA is TGTGCCAGCAGTTTGCGGACGGGCCCTTCACCCCTCCACTTT. Protein product: CASSLRTGPSPLHF.